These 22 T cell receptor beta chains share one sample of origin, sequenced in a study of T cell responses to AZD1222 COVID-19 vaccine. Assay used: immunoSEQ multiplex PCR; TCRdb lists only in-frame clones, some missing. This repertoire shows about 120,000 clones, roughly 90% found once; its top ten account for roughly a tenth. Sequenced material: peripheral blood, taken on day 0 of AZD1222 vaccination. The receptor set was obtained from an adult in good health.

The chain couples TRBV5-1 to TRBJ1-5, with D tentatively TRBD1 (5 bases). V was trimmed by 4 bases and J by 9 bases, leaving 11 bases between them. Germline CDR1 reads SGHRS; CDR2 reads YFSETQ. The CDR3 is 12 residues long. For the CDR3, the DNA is TGCGCCAGCAGCCCGGACATGTTGCCCCAGCATTTT. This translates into CASSPDMLPQHF.

The CDR3 loop reads CASSPPHSGSYNEQFF. The DNA of the CDR3 is TGTGCCAGCAGCCCCCCCCATAGCGGCTCCTACAATGAGCAGTTCTTC. The chain employs TRBV11-2 and TRBJ2-1; a weak D match, TRBD2 (6 bases). The CDR3 is 16 residues long. V lost 5 bases and J 0 bases, leaving 14 bases between the germline ends. Looked up from germline, CDR1 is SGHAT and CDR2 is FQNNGV.

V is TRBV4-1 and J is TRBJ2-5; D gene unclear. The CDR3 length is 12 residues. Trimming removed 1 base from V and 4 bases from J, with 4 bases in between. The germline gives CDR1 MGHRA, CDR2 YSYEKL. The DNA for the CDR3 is TGCGCCAGCAGCCAAGGTTTAGAGACCCAGTACTTC. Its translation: CASSQGLETQYF.

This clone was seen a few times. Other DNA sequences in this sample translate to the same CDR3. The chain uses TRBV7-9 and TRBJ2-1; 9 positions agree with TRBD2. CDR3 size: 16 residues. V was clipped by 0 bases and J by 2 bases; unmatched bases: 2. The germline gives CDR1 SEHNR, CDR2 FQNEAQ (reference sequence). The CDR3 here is CASSLALAGAYNEQFF. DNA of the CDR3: TGTGCCAGCAGCTTAGCTTTAGCGGGAGCCTACAATGAGCAGTTCTTC.

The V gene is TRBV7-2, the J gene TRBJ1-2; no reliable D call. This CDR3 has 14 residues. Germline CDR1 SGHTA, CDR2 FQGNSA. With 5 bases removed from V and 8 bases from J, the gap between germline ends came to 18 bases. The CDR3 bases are TGTGCCAGCAGCCATCCCACCCCCGGTGACGGCTACACCTTC. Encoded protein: CASSHPTPGDGYTF. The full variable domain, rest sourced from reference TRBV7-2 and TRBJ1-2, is GAGVSQSPSNKVTEKGKDVELRCDPISGHTALYWYRQSLGQGLEFLIYFQGNSAPDKSGLPSDRFSAERTGGSVSTLTIQRTQQEDSAVYLCASSHPTPGDGYTFGSGTRLTVV.

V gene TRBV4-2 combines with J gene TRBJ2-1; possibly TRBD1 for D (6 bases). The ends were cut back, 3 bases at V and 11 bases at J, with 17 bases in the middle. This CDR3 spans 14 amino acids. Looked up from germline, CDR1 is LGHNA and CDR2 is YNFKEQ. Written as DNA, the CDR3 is TGTGCCAGCAGCCACCCCAAGGGGGACGCCCAGCAGTTCTTC. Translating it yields CASSHPKGDAQQFF.

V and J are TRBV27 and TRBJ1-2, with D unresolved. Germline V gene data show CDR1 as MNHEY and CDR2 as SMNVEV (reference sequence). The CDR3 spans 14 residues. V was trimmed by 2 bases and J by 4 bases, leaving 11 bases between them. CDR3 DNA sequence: TGTGCCAGCAGTTTAACACCGGCGGCCTATGGCTACACCTTC. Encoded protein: CASSLTPAAYGYTF.

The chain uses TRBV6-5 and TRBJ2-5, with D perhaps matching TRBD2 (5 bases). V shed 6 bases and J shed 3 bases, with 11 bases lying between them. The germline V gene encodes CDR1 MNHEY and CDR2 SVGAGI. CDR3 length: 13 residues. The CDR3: CASSPRGEETQYF. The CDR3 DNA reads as TGTGCCAGCAGCCCCCGGGGAGAAGAGACCCAGTACTTC.

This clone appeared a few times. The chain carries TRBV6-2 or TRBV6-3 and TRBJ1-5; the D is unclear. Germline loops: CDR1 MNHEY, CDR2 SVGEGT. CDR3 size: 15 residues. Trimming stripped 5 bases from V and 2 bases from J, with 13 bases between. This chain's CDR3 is CASSPQDGGNQPQHF. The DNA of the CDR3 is TGTGCCAGCAGTCCCCAAGACGGGGGCAATCAGCCCCAGCATTTT.

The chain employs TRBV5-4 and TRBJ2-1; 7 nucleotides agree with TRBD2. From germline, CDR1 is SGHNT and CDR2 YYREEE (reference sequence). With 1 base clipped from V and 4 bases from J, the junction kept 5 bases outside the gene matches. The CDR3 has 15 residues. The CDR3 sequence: CASSLSGGRYNEQFF. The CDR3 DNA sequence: TGTGCCAGCAGCTTGTCTGGCGGGAGATACAATGAGCAGTTCTTC.

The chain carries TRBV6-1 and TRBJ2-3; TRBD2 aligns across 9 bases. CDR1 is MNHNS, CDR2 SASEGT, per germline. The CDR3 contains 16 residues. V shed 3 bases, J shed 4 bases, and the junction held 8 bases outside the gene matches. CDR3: CASSDGRGGVPDTQYF. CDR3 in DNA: TGTGCCAGCAGTGACGGGCGGGGGGGCGTCCCAGATACGCAGTATTTT.

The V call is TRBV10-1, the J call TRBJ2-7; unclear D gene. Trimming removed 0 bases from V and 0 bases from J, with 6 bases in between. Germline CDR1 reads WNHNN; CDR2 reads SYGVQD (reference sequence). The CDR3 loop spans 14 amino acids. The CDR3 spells CASSESRSSYEQYF. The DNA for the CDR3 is TGCGCCAGCAGTGAGTCAAGAAGCTCCTACGAGCAGTACTTC.

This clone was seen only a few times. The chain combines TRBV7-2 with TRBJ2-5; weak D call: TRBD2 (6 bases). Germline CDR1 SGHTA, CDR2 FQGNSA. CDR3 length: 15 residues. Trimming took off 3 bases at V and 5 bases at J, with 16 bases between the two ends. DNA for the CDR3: TGTGCCAGCAGCTTCGGGGGAGCAGGTGCCGAGACCCAGTACTTC. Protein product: CASSFGGAGAETQYF.

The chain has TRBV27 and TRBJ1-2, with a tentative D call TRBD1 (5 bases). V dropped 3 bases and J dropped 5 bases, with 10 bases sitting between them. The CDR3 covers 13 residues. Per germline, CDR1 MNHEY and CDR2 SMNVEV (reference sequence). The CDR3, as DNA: TGTGCCAGCAGTTTTGGGGCAGGATATGGCTACACCTTC. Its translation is CASSFGAGYGYTF.

The CDR3 region has the DNA TGTGCCAGCGGGCCAGGGATTTCCTCTGGAAACACCATATATTTT. It yields the protein CASGPGISSGNTIYF. V gene TRBV5-4 combines with J gene TRBJ1-3, with D tentatively TRBD1 (5 bases). The CDR3 runs 15 residues. Germline values: CDR1 SGHNT, CDR2 YYREEE (reference sequence). The V and J ends lost 7 bases and 0 bases respectively, with 14 bases between them.

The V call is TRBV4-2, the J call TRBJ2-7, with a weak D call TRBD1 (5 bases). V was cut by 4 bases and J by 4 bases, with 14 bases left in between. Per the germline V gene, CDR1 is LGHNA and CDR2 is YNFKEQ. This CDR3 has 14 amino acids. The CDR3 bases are TGTGCCAGCAGCCTGAGGCAGGGAACATACGAGCAGTACTTC. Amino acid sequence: CASSLRQGTYEQYF.

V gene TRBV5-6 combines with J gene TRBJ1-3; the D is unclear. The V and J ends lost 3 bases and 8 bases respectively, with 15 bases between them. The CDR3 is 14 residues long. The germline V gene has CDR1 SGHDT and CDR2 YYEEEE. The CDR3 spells CASSSTGSPYTIYF. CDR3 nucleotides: TGTGCCAGCAGCTCAACCGGGAGCCCGTACACCATATATTTT. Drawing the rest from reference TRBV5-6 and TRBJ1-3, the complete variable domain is DAGVTQSPTHLIKTRGQQVTLRCSPKSGHDTVSWYQQALGQGPQFIFQYYEEEERQRGNFPDRFSGHQFPNYSSELNVNALLLGDSALYLCASSSTGSPYTIYFGEGSWLTVV.

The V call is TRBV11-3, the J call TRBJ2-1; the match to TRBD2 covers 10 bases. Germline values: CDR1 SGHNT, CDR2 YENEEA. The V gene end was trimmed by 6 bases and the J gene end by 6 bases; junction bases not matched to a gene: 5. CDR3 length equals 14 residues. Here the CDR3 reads CASRPSGGGNEQFF. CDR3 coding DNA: TGTGCCAGCAGACCTAGCGGGGGAGGCAATGAGCAGTTCTTC.

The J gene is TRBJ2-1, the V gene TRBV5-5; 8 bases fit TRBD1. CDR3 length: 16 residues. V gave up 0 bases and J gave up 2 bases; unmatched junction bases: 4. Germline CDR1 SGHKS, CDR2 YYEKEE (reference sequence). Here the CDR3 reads CASSLADRGPYNEQFF. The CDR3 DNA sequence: TGTGCCAGCAGCTTGGCCGACAGGGGACCCTACAATGAGCAGTTCTTC.

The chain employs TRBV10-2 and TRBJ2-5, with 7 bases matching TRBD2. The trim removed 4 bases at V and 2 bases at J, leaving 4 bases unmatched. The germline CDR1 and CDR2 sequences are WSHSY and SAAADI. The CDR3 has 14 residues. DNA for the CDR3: TGCGCCAGCAGTGTAACTAGCGATCAAGAGACCCAGTACTTC. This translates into CASSVTSDQETQYF.

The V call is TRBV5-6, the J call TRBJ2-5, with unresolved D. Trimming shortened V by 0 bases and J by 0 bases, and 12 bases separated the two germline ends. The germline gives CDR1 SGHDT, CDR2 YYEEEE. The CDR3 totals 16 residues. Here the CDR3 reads CASSLGSLEYQETQYF. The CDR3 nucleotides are TGTGCCAGCAGCTTGGGGAGCCTAGAGTACCAAGAGACCCAGTACTTC.

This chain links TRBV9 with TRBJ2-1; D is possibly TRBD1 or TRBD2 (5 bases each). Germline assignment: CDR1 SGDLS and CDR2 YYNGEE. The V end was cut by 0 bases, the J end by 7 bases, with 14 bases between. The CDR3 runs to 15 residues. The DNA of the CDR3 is TGTGCCAGCAGCGTAGGGGGACCGGTCAAGAATGAGCAGTTCTTC. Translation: CASSVGGPVKNEQFF.